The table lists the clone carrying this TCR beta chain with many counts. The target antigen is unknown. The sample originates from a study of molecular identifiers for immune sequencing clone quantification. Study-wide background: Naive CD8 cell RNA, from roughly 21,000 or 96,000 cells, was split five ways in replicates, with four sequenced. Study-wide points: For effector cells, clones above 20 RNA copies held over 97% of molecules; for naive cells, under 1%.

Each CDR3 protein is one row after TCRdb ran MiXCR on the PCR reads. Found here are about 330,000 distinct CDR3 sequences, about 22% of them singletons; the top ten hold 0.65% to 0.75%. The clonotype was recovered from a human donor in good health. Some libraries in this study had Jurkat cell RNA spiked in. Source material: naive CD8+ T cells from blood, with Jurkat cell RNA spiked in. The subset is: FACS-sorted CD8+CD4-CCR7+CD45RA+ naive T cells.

CDR3 region: CASSLGGQSTDTQYF. The CDR3 region has the DNA TGTGCCAGCAGCTTAGGGGGCCAGAGCACAGATACGCAGTATTTT. The chain carries TRBV11-2 and TRBJ2-3; weak D call: TRBD1 (5 bases). CDR1 is SGHAT, CDR2 FQNNGV, per germline. The V end was cut by 1 base, the J end by 0 bases, with 8 bases between. CDR3 length equals 15 residues.